Following are 5 T cell receptor beta chains from one sample sequenced in a study of blood T cell repertoires in COVID-19. Profiled with immunoSEQ multiplex PCR; TCRdb holds only in-frame clones, not every one. The sample carries roughly 250,000 clones, 80% to 90% recorded once. Input material: peripheral blood. These receptors all come from a woman in her 40s with acute or convalescent COVID-19.

The J gene is TRBJ2-6, the V gene TRBV30, with TRBD1 identical over 8 bases. Germline CDR1 GTSNPN, CDR2 SVGIG (reference sequence). CDR3 size: 15 residues. The junction had 1 base not matched to a gene; V was cut back by 3 bases and J by 0 bases. CDR3 DNA sequence: TGTGCCTGGAGGGGACAGGCCTCTGGGGCCAACGTCCTGACTTTC. It is translated as CAWRGQASGANVLTF.

The rearrangement links TRBV5-1 to TRBJ1-2, with a weak D call TRBD1 (5 bases). Germline values: CDR1 SGHRS, CDR2 YFSETQ. The CDR3 loop spans 13 amino acids. V was clipped by 4 bases and J by 4 bases, with 11 bases between them. CDR3 bases: TGCGCCAGCAGCCCAGACAGTACCTATGGCTACACCTTC. Translating it yields CASSPDSTYGYTF.

The rearrangement links TRBV19 to TRBJ1-1; no clear D gene. V was shortened by 7 bases and J by 1 base, with 7 bases between the two germline ends. Germline CDR1 and CDR2: LNHDA and SQIVND (reference sequence). The CDR3 has 12 residues. CDR3 in amino acids: CASKPRNTEAFF. The CDR3 DNA is TGTGCCAGTAAACCGAGGAACACTGAAGCTTTCTTT.

The gene calls are TRBV30 and TRBJ2-7; D possibly corresponds to TRBD1 (6 bases). The CDR3 totals 12 residues. The V end lost 2 bases, the J end lost 3 bases, and 8 bases lay between the germline ends. In germline, CDR1 is GTSNPN, CDR2 SVGIG (reference sequence). CDR3 sequence: CAWSTQGYEQYV. CDR3 sequence (DNA): TGTGCCTGGAGTACACAGGGCTACGAGCAGTACGTC.

The chain employs TRBV9 and TRBJ1-2, with 9 bases fitting TRBD1. Germline CDR1 and CDR2: SGDLS and YYNGEE. The CDR3 is 16 residues long. Unmatched junction bases numbered 12, after V lost 4 bases and J lost 5 bases. The CDR3 DNA sequence: TGTGCCAGCAGCCAACCCGGGACAGGGACGGGGTATGGCTACACCTTC. As protein: CASSQPGTGTGYGYTF.